This is a list of T cell receptor beta chains from one sample in a study of shared clonotypes between healthy human individuals. Libraries were prepared by immunoSEQ multiplex PCR; TCRdb keeps only in-frame clonotypes and omits some of them. The repertoire includes under 2,000,000 clones, about 94% of them detected once, and around 1.2% sits in the top ten. Sequencing input: naive CD8+ T cells sorted from blood. The origin of the receptors is a man between 18 and 35 years old in good health. Each CDR3 is given with its conserved first and last residue. The order of the fields is V gene, clone size, D gene, CDR3 length, J gene, CDR3 DNA, CDR3 protein. A D gene is named only where the DNA matches it firmly. Clone size is stated in some rows and not others, as once, few, many or a class when expanded.

>TRBV15|once|.|13|TRBJ1-3
TGTGCCACCAGCAGAGAGCGCGGAAACACCATATATTTT
CATSRERGNTIYF
>TRBV6-5|.|TRBD1|13|TRBJ2-7
TGTGCCAGCAGTTACGGGACAGTCTACGAGCAGTACTTC
CASSYGTVYEQYF
>TRBV11-3|.|.|14|TRBJ2-5
TGTGCCAGCAGCTTAGGACTGAACGGGGAGACCCAGTACTTC
CASSLGLNGETQYF
>TRBV9|.|TRBD1|21|TRBJ1-3
TGTGCCAGCAATCGAGGTCGAATCTGGGGACAGGGGACCCCCAGAGGAAACACCATATATTTT
CASNRGRIWGQGTPRGNTIYF
>TRBV30|.|.|13|TRBJ1-2
TGTGCCTGGAGTGTATGGGACATTGGGGGCTACACCTTC
CAWSVWDIGGYTF
>TRBV4-3|.|.|18|TRBJ2-2
TGCGCCAGCAGCCAAGGAGACTCTAGGGTGGCCTACACCGGGGAGCTGTTTTTT
CASSQGDSRVAYTGELFF
>TRBV11-2|few|.|15|TRBJ1-4
TGTGCCAGCAGCTTCAGCGACAGGATTAATGAAAAACTGTTTTTT
CASSFSDRINEKLFF
>TRBV9|.|.|12|TRBJ2-7
TGTGCCAGCAGGGGCGACTCCTACGAGCAGTACTTC
CASRGDSYEQYF
>TRBV5-6|once|.|13|TRBJ2-1
TGTGCCAGCAGCTTTAACTCCTACAATGAGCAGTTCTTC
CASSFNSYNEQFF
>TRBV4-3|.|.|14|TRBJ2-5
TGCGCCAGCAGCCAAGTTGGGGGGCAAGAGACCCAGTACTTC
CASSQVGGQETQYF
>TRBV2|.|.|16|TRBJ1-4
TGTGCCAGCAGTGAAGTGGGGGGAGGTTTCAATGAAAAACTGTTTTTT
CASSEVGGGFNEKLFF
>TRBV2|.|.|15|TRBJ1-5
TGTGCCAGCAGTGATCTGGGGGATGGCAATCAGCCCCAGCATTTT
CASSDLGDGNQPQHF
>TRBV7-9|.|.|16|TRBJ2-7
TGTGCCAGCAGCTTACTAACGGGACAAAAAACCTACGAGCAGTACTTC
CASSLLTGQKTYEQYF
>TRBV5-6|.|.|14|TRBJ2-1
TGTGCCAGCAGCTTAGGTGCCACCTACAATGAGCAGTTCTTC
CASSLGATYNEQFF
>TRBV5-6|.|.|15|TRBJ2-3
TGTGCCAGCAGCTTTGTGCGGGCGTCCACAGATACGCAGTATTTT
CASSFVRASTDTQYF
>TRBV27|.|.|13|TRBJ2-1
TGTGCCAGCAGTATGAGCTCCTACAATGAGCAGTTCTTC
CASSMSSYNEQFF
>TRBV13|.|TRBD2|17|TRBJ2-1
TGTGCCAGCAGCATGCGGACTAGTGGGAGTTGGGCGGATGAGCAGTTCTTC
CASSMRTSGSWADEQFF
>TRBV4-1|.|.|17|TRBJ2-1
TGCGCCAGCAGCCAAGCGCCAGGGGTCGGGGGGTACAATGAGCAGTTCTTC
CASSQAPGVGGYNEQFF
>TRBV7-8|.|TRBD2|18|TRBJ2-2
TGTGCCAGCAGCTCAGAGGGGCTAGCGGGAGACTACACCGGGGAGCTGTTTTTT
CASSSEGLAGDYTGELFF
>TRBV5-1|.|.|18|TRBJ2-1
TGCGCCAGCAGCTTGGGGGCACCCCTAGGAGTCCTTCCCAATGAGCAGTTCTTC
CASSLGAPLGVLPNEQFF
>TRBV7-9|few|.|13|TRBJ1-2
TGTGCCAGCAGTCAGGGGTCTAGCTATGGCTACACCTTC
CASSQGSSYGYTF
>TRBV2|.|.|13|TRBJ1-5
TGTGCCAGCAGGGCAGGGTCTGATCAGCCCCAGCATTTT
CASRAGSDQPQHF
>TRBV4-1|.|.|18|TRBJ1-2
TGCGCCAGCAGCCAAGATATCATAGAGGGGTCAGGGAACTATGGCTACACCTTC
CASSQDIIEGSGNYGYTF
>TRBV25-1|.|TRBD1|13|TRBJ2-7
TGTGCCAGCAGTCCGGACAGGGACTACGAGCAGTACTTC
CASSPDRDYEQYF
>TRBV6-1|once|TRBD1|13|TRBJ2-7
TGTGCCAGCGCCCCAGGGGGACCCTACGAGCAGTACTTC
CASAPGGPYEQYF
>TRBV6-1|.|.|15|TRBJ2-7
TGTGCCAGCAGTGAACTGAGGGGGGGCGCCGACGAGCAGTACTTC
CASSELRGGADEQYF
>TRBV4-2|.|.|16|TRBJ1-5
TGTGCCAGCAGCCAAAGCAGCCCTCTTGACAATCAGCCCCAGCATTTT
CASSQSSPLDNQPQHF
>TRBV9|.|.|14|TRBJ2-7
TGTGCCAGCAGCGTAGACAGGGCTAAGAACGAGCAGTACTTC
CASSVDRAKNEQYF
>TRBV4-1|.|.|17|TRBJ2-7
TGCGCCAGCAGCTCTTTTGGAGGGCTGACAGGGACCTACGAGCAGTACTTC
CASSSFGGLTGTYEQYF